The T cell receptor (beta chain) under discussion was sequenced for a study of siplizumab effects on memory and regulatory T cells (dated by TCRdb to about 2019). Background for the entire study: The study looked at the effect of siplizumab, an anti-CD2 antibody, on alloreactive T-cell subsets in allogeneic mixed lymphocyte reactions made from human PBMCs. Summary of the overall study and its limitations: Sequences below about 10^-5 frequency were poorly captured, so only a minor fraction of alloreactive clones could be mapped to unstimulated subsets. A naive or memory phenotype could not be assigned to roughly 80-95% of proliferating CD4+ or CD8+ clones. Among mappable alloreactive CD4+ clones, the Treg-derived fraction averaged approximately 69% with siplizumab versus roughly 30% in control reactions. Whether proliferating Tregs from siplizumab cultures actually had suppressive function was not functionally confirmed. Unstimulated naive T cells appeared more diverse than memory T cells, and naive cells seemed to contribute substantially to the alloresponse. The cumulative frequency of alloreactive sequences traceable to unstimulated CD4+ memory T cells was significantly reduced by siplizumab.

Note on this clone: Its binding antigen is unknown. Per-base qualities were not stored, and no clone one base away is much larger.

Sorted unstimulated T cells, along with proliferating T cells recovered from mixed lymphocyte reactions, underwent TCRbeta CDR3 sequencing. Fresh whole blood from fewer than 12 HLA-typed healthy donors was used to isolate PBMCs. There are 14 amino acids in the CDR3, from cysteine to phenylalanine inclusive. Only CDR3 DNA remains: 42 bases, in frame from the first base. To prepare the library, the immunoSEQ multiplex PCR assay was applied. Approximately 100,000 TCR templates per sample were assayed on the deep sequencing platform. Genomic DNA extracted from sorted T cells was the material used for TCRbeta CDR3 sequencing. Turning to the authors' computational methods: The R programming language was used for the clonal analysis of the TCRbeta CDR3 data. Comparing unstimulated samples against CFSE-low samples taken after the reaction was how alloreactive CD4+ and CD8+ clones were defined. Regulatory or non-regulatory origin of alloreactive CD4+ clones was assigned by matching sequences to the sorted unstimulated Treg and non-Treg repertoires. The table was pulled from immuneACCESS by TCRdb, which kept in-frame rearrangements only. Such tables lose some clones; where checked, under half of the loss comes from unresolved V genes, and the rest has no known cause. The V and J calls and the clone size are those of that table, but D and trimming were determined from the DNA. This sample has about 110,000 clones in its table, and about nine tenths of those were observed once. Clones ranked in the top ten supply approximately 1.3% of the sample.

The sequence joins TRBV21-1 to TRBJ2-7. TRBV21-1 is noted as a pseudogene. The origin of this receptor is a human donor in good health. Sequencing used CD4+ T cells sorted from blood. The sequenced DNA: TGTGCCAGCCCCAAGTTTAAGGATTGGTACGAGCAGTACTTC. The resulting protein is CASPKFKDWYEQYF.